This TCR beta chain was found in a study of shared clonotypes between healthy human individuals. Broader study findings: Naive subsets usually exceeded memory subsets in estimated richness. Incompleteness in sorted-subset sequencing, despite large depth, was shown by rarefaction. Non-shared clonotypes had lower generation probabilities than clonotypes shared by all four sorted-subset donors.

As concerns this clone: Antigen specificity is unknown.

This CDR3 is built from 13 residues. Germline CDR1 is GTSNPN and CDR2 is SVGIG (reference sequence). TCRdb's copy holds only in-frame clones and misses some; the assay was immunoSEQ multiplex PCR. This table holds some 2 million clones, roughly 96% found once. V usage is TRBV30 and J usage is TRBJ2-7; TRBD1 might be the D (5 bases). The sequence was collected from a man between 18 and 29 years old in good health. Specimen: naive CD4+ T cells sorted from blood. Subset indicated: CD45RA+ positively selected. This CDR3 is CAGAGINSGEQYF. The CDR3 coding sequence is TGTGCGGGCGCAGGGATCAATTCGGGCGAGCAGTACTTC. Supplemented by reference TRBV30 and TRBJ2-7, the full variable domain reads SQTIHQWPATLVQPVGSPLSLECTVEGTSNPNLYWYRQAAGRGLQLLFYSVGIGQISSEVPQNLSASRPQDRQFILSSKKLLLSDSGFYLCAGAGINSGEQYFGPGTRLTVT.